A single sample is the source of the 20 T cell receptor beta chains below, sequenced in a study of cytomegalovirus exposure and HLA in healthy donors. With 60 Vbeta and 13 Jbeta primers, the PCR was carried out. The data were produced by immunoSEQ multiplex PCR, yet TCRdb's version contains in-frame clones alone and is incomplete. This sample has around 150,000 clones, with 80% to 90% found just once. The sequencing sample was made of PBMCs. Every receptor here comes from a woman aged 25 to 45 in good health and CMV-seropositive.

Only one count was recorded for this clone. V usage is TRBV9 and J usage is TRBJ2-5; 8 bases map to TRBD1. The CDR3 runs 17 residues. J gave up 2 bases and V 4 bases, and 13 bases lay outside the gene matches. Germline loops: CDR1 SGDLS, CDR2 YYNGEE. This CDR3 is CASSLSPDRAIQETQYF. CDR3 in DNA: TGTGCCAGCAGCCTAAGTCCGGACAGGGCGATACAAGAGACCCAGTACTTC.

This sequence joins TRBV19 and TRBJ1-2; no clear D gene. This CDR3 has 13 residues. V was clipped by 5 bases and J by 4 bases, with 11 bases between them. Germline CDR1 and CDR2: LNHDA and SQIVND (reference sequence). The CDR3 sequence: CASSSAGGYGYTF. The CDR3 bases are TGTGCCAGTAGTTCGGCAGGAGGCTATGGCTACACCTTC.

V is TRBV4-1 and J is TRBJ2-3, with a possible D match to TRBD2 (7 bases). CDR3 length: 18 residues. Trimming removed 0 bases from V and 0 bases from J, with 16 bases in between. The germline V gene encodes CDR1 MGHRA and CDR2 YSYEKL. The CDR3 reads CASSQDLGGLTSTDTQYF. CDR3 coding DNA: TGCGCCAGCAGCCAAGATCTGGGGGGGCTAACTAGCACAGATACGCAGTATTTT.

This clone was observed a handful of times. This chain connects TRBV5-1 to TRBJ2-1, with 11 bases matching TRBD2. The CDR3 length is 15 residues. V lost 3 bases and J lost 4; bases outside the gene matches: 3. The germline CDR1 and CDR2 sequences are SGHRS and YFSETQ. The CDR3 region has the DNA TGCGCCAGCAGCTCCCTAGCGGGGGGTTACAATGAGCAGTTCTTC. Translating gives CASSSLAGGYNEQFF.

The chain links TRBV5-4 to TRBJ1-2; D unclear. Germline V gives CDR1 SGHNT, CDR2 YYREEE (reference sequence). The CDR3 is made up of 14 amino acids. Trimming removed 2 bases at V and 4 bases at J, with 12 bases between. This CDR3 reads CASSFSSQAYGYTF. The CDR3 nucleotides read TGTGCCAGCAGCTTTTCGTCCCAGGCCTATGGCTACACCTTC.

The chain joins TRBV5-6 to TRBJ1-2, with D possibly matching TRBD1 (5 bases). Looked up from germline, CDR1 is SGHDT and CDR2 is YYEEEE. This CDR3 has 15 residues. V dropped 4 bases and J dropped 2 bases, with 15 bases sitting between them. CDR3 protein: CASSVSGRWNYGYTF. CDR3 nucleotides: TGTGCCAGCAGCGTTTCAGGGCGTTGGAACTATGGCTACACCTTC.

The chain uses TRBV18 and TRBJ1-2; 7 nucleotides line up with TRBD1. The CDR3 consists of 14 residues. Germline assignment: CDR1 KGHSH and CDR2 LQKENI. Trimming cost V 3 bases and J 4 bases; bases outside gene matches: 5. The CDR3: CASSPGTDSYGYTF. DNA of the CDR3: TGTGCCAGCTCACCCGGGACAGACTCCTATGGCTACACCTTC.

The V and J genes are TRBV10-3 and TRBJ2-2, with a possible D match to TRBD2 (6 bases). This CDR3 contains 16 residues. Germline V lookup: CDR1 ENHRY, CDR2 SYGVKD. With 4 bases removed from V and 0 bases from J, the gap between germline ends came to 12 bases. In DNA form, the CDR3 reads TGTGCCATCAGTGCAACGGGACTCTCGAACACCGGGGAGCTGTTTTTT. Protein sequence: CAISATGLSNTGELFF.

The rearrangement links TRBV30 to TRBJ2-2; 10 bases match TRBD2. The CDR3 runs 18 residues. The germline gives CDR1 GTSNPN, CDR2 SVGIG (reference sequence). V shed 5 bases and J 0 bases; nucleotides not matched to a gene: 12. CDR3 region: CAWPSGGAIVSNTGELFF. CDR3 coding DNA: TGTGCCTGGCCAAGCGGGGGGGCCATCGTGTCGAACACCGGGGAGCTGTTTTTT. Full variable domain (missing parts from reference TRBV30 and TRBJ2-2): SQTIHQWPATLVQPVGSPLSLECTVEGTSNPNLYWYRQAAGRGLQLLFYSVGIGQISSEVPQNLSASRPQDRQFILSSKKLLLSDSGFYLCAWPSGGAIVSNTGELFFGEGSRLTVL.

The gene calls are TRBV28 and TRBJ2-5, with 9 bases that match TRBD2. The length of the CDR3 is 15 residues. V shed 2 bases and J 2 bases; nucleotides not matched to a gene: 3. CDR1 and CDR2 from the germline V gene are MDHEN and SYDVKM. CDR3 amino acids: CASSLPAGGQETQYF. The DNA of the CDR3 is TGTGCCAGCAGTTTACCAGCGGGGGGTCAAGAGACCCAGTACTTC.

J is TRBJ2-3 and V is TRBV19; D call uncertain. Germline CDR1 reads LNHDA; CDR2 reads SQIVND (reference sequence). This CDR3 contains 14 residues. With 3 bases removed from V and 0 bases from J, the gap between germline ends came to 7 bases. CDR3 DNA sequence: TGTGCCAGTAGTATCGCGGCGAGCACAGATACGCAGTATTTT. It encodes CASSIAASTDTQYF.

V usage is TRBV2 and J usage is TRBJ1-5; TRBD1 agrees at 9 bases. Losses at the gene ends were 6 bases for V and 7 bases for J; bases not matched to a gene: 7. This CDR3 is built from 14 residues. Germline values: CDR1 SNHLY, CDR2 FYNNEI. In nucleotides, the CDR3 is TGTGCCAGCAGCTGGACAGGGGCGGTACAGCCCCAGCATTTT. Translation gives CASSWTGAVQPQHF.

The rearrangement uses TRBV6-6 and TRBJ1-5; 10 positions match TRBD1. The V and J ends lost 4 bases and 4 bases, in that order; junction bases with no gene match: 1. The CDR3 loop spans 14 amino acids. CDR1 MNHNY and CDR2 SVGAGI come from the germline V gene (reference sequence). CDR3 in DNA: TGTGCCAGCAGTTGGACAGGGGGGAATCAGCCCCAGCATTTT. It yields the protein CASSWTGGNQPQHF.

V and J are TRBV19 and TRBJ1-1; perhaps TRBD1 as D (6 bases). From germline, CDR1 is LNHDA and CDR2 SQIVND (reference sequence). Deletions cut 3 bases from V and 5 bases from J, with 19 bases between. The CDR3 runs 16 residues. The CDR3 DNA sequence: TGTGCCAGTAGTATTAAGTGGAAATCAGGGGTGACTGAAGCTTTCTTT. Its protein is CASSIKWKSGVTEAFF.

This clone was detected once. The gene calls are TRBV28 and TRBJ2-7, with 8 bases identical to TRBD1. CDR1 and CDR2 from the germline V gene are MDHEN and SYDVKM. The CDR3 has 16 residues. Germline trimming cut 5 bases from V and 2 bases from J; bases unmatched to any gene: 11. The DNA for the CDR3 is TGTGCCAGCAGTACCGAAACAGGGGGGTGGGCCTACGAGCAGTACTTC. It translates to CASSTETGGWAYEQYF.

The chain links TRBV10-3 to TRBJ2-3; 8 nucleotides align to TRBD2. The J segment lost 6 bases and the V segment lost 2 bases, leaving 7 bases of the junction unmatched. Germline V gives CDR1 ENHRY, CDR2 SYGVKD. The CDR3 loop spans 15 amino acids. The CDR3 DNA reads as TGTGCCATCAGTGAGGCGGGGGGACCTTGGGATACGCAGTATTTT. Translating it yields CAISEAGGPWDTQYF.

The V call is TRBV13, the J call TRBJ2-1, with TRBD1 identical over 12 bases. The length of the CDR3 is 17 residues. The germline V gene has CDR1 PRHDT and CDR2 FYEKMQ (reference sequence). The V and J ends lost 5 bases and 5 bases, in that order; junction bases with no gene match: 10. CDR3 protein: CASSTRDRGLPHNEQFF. DNA for the CDR3: TGTGCCAGCAGCACCCGGGACAGGGGGCTTCCCCACAATGAGCAGTTCTTC.

The chain recombines TRBV4-2 with TRBJ2-1; D perhaps matches TRBD2 (7 bases). The germline V gene has CDR1 LGHNA and CDR2 YNFKEQ. V was pared by 1 base and J by 4 bases, with 17 bases between. The CDR3 extends over 17 amino acids. The CDR3 sequence: CASSQVWGGLVYNEQFF. The CDR3 DNA is TGTGCCAGCAGCCAAGTGTGGGGGGGCCTTGTTTACAATGAGCAGTTCTTC.

The genes are TRBV7-2 and TRBJ1-5; no firm D call. The CDR3 loop spans 12 amino acids. Trimming shortened V by 4 bases and J by 4 bases, and 5 bases separated the two germline ends. Germline CDR1 SGHTA, CDR2 FQGNSA. This chain's CDR3 is CASSSYNQPQHF. The CDR3 DNA reads as TGTGCCAGCAGCTCCTATAATCAGCCCCAGCATTTT.

The count of this clone is one. V and J are TRBV2 and TRBJ2-1, with 7 bases that match TRBD2. Germline values: CDR1 SNHLY, CDR2 FYNNEI. The CDR3 loop spans 15 amino acids. With V trimmed by 7 bases and J by 6 bases, 12 bases remained unmatched. DNA for the CDR3: TGTGCCAGCACCCCCGATGGCGGGGGTCTCAATGAGCAGTTCTTC. Residues: CASTPDGGGLNEQFF.